This section outlines one T cell receptor beta chain sequence together with its context. Its antigen is unknown. The CDR3 has 12 residues. V lost 8 bases, J lost 4 bases, and 12 bases lay in between. The germline gives CDR1 WSHSY, CDR2 SAAADI. PCR amplification relied on 60 Vbeta primers (plus 13 Jbeta primers). TCRdb's copy holds only in-frame clones and misses some; the assay was immunoSEQ multiplex PCR. The sample includes approximately 200,000 clones, roughly 85% of them seen just once. This sample stems from a study of cytomegalovirus exposure and HLA in healthy donors. The study's findings and limits: An apparent linkage of common viral pathogens to several of the most significant clusters emerged in a later analysis. Later analysis associated a missense DCLRE1C variant with TCR beta V- and J-gene trimming. It was taken for granted in presence/absence analyses that sequencing depth across donors was roughly uniform. Later analysis showed most CMV-associated TCR beta chains appearing HLA-restricted.

The TCR was taken from a woman aged 50 to 60 in good health and CMV-seronegative. The genes are TRBV10-2 and TRBJ2-7; D ambiguous. Sequencing was done on a sample of PBMCs. CDR3 sequence: CASGVGRYEQYF. The CDR3 coding sequence is TGCGCCAGCGGAGTAGGCCGTTACGAGCAGTACTTC.